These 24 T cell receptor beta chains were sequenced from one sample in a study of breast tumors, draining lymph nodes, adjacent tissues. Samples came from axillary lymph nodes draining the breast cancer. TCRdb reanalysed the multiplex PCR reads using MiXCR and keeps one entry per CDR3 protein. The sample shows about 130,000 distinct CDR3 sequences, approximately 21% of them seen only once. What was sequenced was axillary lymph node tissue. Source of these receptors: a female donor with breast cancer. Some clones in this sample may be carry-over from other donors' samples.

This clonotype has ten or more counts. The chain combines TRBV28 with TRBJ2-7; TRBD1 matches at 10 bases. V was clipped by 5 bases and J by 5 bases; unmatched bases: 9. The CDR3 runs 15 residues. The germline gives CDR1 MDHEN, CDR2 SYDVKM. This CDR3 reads CASSPRTGGRDEQYF. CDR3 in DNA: TGTGCCAGCAGTCCCCGGACAGGGGGAAGGGACGAGCAGTACTTC. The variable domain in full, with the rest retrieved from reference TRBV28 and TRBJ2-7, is DVKVTQSSRYLVKRTGEKVFLECVQDMDHENMFWYRQDPGLGLRLIYFSYDVKMKEKGDIPEGYSVSREKKERFSLILESASTNQTSMYLCASSPRTGGRDEQYFGPGTRLTVT.

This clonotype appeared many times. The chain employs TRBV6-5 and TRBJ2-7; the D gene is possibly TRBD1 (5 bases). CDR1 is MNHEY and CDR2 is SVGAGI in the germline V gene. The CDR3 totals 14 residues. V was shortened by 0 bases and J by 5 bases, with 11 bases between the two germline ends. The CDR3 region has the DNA TGTGCCAGCAGTTACTCGTTTACAGGAAACGAGCAGTACTTC. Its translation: CASSYSFTGNEQYF.

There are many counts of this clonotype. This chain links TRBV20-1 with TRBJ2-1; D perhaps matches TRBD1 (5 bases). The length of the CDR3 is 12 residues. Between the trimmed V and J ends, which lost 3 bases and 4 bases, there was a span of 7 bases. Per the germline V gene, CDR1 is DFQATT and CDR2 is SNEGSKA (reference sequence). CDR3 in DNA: TGCAGTGCTAGTCAGGGATACAATGAGCAGTTCTTC. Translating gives CSASQGYNEQFF.

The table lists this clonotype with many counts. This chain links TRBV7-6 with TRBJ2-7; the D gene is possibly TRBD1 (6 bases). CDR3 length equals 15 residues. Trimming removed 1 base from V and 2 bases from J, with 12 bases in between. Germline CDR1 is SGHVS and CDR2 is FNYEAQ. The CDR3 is CASSLGEGVPYEQYF. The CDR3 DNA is TGTGCCAGCAGCTTAGGAGAGGGGGTGCCCTACGAGCAGTACTTC.

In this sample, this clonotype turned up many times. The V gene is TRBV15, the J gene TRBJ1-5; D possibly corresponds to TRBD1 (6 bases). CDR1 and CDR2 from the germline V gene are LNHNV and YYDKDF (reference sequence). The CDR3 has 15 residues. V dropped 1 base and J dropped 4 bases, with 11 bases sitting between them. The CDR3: CATSRGPGDNQPQHF. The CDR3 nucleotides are TGTGCCACCAGCAGAGGCCCAGGGGATAATCAGCCCCAGCATTTT.

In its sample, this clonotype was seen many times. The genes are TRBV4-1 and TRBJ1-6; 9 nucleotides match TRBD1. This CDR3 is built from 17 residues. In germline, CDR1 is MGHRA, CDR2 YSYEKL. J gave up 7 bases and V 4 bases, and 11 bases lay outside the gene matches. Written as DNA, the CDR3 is TGCGCCAGCAGCCGAAGGCTTCGGACAGGGGTGAATTCACCCCTCCACTTT. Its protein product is CASSRRLRTGVNSPLHF.

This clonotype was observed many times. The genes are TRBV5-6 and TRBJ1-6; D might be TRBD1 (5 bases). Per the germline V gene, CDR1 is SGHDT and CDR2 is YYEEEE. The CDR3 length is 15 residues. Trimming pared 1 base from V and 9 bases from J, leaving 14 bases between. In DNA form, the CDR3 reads TGTGCCAGCAGCTTGATCCTCAGGGAGGGTTCACCCCTCCACTTT. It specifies CASSLILREGSPLHF.

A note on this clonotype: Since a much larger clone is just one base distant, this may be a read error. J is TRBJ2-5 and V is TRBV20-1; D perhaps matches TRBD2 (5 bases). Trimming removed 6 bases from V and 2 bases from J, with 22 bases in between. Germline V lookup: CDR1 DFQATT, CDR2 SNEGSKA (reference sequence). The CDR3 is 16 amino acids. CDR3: CSARFEGRPRQETQYF. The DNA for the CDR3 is TGCAGTGCCCGGTTTGAGGGAAGGCCTAGGCAAGAGACCCAGTACTTC.

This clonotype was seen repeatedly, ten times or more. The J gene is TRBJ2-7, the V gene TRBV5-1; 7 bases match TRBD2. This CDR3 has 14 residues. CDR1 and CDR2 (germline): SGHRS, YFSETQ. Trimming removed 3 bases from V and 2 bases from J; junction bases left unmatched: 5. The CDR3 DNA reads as TGCGCCAGCAGCTCTAGCGGTCCTACCTACGAGCAGTACTTC. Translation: CASSSSGPTYEQYF.

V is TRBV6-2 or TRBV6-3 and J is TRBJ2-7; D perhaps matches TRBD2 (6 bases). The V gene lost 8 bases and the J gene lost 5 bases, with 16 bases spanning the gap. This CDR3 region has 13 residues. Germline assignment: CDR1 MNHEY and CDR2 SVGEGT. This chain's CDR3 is CASRYSGGDEQYF. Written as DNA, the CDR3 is TGTGCCAGCCGCTATTCCGGCGGGGACGAGCAGTACTTC.

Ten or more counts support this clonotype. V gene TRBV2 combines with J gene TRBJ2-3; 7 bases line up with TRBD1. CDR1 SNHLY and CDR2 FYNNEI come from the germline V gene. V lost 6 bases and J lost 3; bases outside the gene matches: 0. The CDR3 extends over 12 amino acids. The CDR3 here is CASRGQTDTQYF. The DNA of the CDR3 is TGTGCCAGCAGGGGACAGACAGATACGCAGTATTTT.

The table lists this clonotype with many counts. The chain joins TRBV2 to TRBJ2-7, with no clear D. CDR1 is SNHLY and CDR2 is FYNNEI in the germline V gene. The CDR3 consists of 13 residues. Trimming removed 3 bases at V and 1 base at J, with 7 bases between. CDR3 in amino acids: CASSDGQSYEQYF. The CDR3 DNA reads TGTGCCAGCAGTGATGGGCAGTCCTACGAGCAGTACTTC.

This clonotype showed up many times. The CDR3 coding sequence is TGCAGTGCTCCAACGGGGGGATCCCTCACAGATACGCAGTATTTT. This encodes CSAPTGGSLTDTQYF. The rearrangement uses TRBV20-1 and TRBJ2-3, with TRBD2 matching 7 bases. Per the germline V gene, CDR1 is DFQATT and CDR2 is SNEGSKA (reference sequence). CDR3 length equals 15 residues. J gave up 2 bases and V 5 bases, and 10 bases lay outside the gene matches.

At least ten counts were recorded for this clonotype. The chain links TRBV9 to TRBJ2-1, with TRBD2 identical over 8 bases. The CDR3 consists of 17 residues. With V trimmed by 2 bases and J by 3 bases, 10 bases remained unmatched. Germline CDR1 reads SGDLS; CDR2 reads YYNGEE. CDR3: CASSVKPATSVYNEQFF. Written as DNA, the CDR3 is TGTGCCAGCAGCGTGAAGCCGGCGACTAGCGTCTACAATGAGCAGTTCTTC.

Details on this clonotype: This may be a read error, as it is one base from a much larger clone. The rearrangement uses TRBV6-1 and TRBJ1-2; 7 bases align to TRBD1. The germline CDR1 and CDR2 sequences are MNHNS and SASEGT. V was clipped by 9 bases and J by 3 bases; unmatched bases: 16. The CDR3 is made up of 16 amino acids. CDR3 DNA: TGTGCCAGGGCCACAAAAACAGGGGCGTGGTACTATGGCTACACCTTC. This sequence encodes CARATKTGAWYYGYTF.

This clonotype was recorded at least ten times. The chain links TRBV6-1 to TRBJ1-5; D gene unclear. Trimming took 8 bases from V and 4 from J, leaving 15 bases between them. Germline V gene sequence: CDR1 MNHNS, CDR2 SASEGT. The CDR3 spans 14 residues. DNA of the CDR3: TGTGCCAGCGAGGGAGGCATCCTGAATCAGCCCCAGCATTTT. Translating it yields CASEGGILNQPQHF.

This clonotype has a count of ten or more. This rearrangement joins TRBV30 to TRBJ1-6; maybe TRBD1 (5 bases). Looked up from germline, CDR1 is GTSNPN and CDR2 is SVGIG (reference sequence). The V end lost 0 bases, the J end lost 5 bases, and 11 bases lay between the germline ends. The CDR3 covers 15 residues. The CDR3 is CAWSVLQGNNSPLHF. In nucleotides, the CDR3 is TGTGCCTGGAGTGTATTGCAGGGAAATAATTCACCCCTCCACTTT.

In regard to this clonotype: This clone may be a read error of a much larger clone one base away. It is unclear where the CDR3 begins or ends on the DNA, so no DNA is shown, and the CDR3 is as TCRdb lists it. CDR3 sequence reads: CASSLVGGGNEQHF. V usage is TRBV11-2 and J usage is TRBJ2-7; the table's D call, TRBD2, was not checked against the DNA. The germline gives CDR1 SGHAT, CDR2 FQNNGV. The CDR3 extends over 14 residues, inclusive of both ends.

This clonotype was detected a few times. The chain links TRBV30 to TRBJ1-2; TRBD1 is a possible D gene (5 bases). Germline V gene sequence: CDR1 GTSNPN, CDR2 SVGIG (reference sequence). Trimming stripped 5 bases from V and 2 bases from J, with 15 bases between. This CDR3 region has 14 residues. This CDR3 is CAWRLSGGNYGYTF. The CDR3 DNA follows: TGTGCCTGGCGCCTCTCGGGGGGGAACTATGGCTACACCTTC.

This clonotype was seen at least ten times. In nucleotides, the CDR3 is TGTGCCAGCAGCTTAAGTTGGCAGGGTTCCTACGAGCAGTACTTC. As protein: CASSLSWQGSYEQYF. This chain uses TRBV5-4 with TRBJ2-7; a weak D match, TRBD1 (5 bases). Trimming removed 2 bases from V and 1 base from J, with 13 bases in between. The CDR3 has 15 amino acids. CDR1 is SGHNT, CDR2 YYREEE, per germline (reference sequence).

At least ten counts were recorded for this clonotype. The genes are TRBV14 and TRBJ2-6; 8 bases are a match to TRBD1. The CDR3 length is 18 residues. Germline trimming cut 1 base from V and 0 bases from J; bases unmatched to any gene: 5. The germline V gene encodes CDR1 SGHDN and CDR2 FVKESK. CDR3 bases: TGTGCCAGCAGCCAAGTGGACAGGGTAGGCTCTGGGGCCAACGTCCTGACTTTC. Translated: CASSQVDRVGSGANVLTF.

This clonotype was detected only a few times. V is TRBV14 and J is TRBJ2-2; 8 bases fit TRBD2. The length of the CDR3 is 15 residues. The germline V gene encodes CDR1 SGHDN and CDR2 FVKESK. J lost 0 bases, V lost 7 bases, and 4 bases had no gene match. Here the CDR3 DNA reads TGTGCCAGCAACTTCGGGGGGGCGAACACCGGGGAGCTGTTTTTT. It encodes CASNFGGANTGELFF.

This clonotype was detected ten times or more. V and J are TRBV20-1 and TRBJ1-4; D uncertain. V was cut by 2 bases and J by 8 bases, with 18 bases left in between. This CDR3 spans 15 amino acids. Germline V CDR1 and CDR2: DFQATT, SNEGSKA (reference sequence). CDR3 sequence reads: CSARLLAGEPEKLFF. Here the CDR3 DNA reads TGCAGTGCTAGACTCCTCGCTGGGGAGCCGGAAAAACTGTTTTTT.

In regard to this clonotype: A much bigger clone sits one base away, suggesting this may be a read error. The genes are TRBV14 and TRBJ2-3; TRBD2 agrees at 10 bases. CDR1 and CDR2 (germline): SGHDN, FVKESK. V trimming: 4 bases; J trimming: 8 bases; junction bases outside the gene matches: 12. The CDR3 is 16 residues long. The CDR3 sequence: CASSLAASGRLVTQYF. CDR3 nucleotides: TGTGCCAGCAGCCTAGCGGCTAGCGGGAGATTGGTTACGCAGTATTTT.